This TCR beta chain was found in a study of blood T cell repertoires in COVID-19. Data came from immunoSEQ multiplex PCR; TCRdb stores just in-frame clones and leaves some out. This table holds approximately 500,000 clones, roughly 89% found once. During active infection, Seattle patients enrolled and were then monitored through disease. Trimming pared 2 bases from V and 4 bases from J, leaving 12 bases between. CDR3 length: 14 amino acids. Germline V gene sequence: CDR1 SGHKS, CDR2 YYEKEE (reference sequence). Sequenced input: peripheral blood. The sequence came from a man aged 18 to 30 with COVID-19, enrolled during active disease. The chain links TRBV5-5 to TRBJ2-5, with D possibly TRBD2 on 5 matching bases. CDR3 bases: TGTGCCAGCAGCTTCCGAGAGGGAGCAGAGACCCAGTACTTC. It encodes CASSFREGAETQYF.